Ten or more counts support the clone carrying this T cell receptor (beta chain). Antigen unknown. TCRdb independently ran MiXCR on the 5' RACE reads; one entry per CDR3 protein. Among approximately 140,000 distinct CDR3 sequences listed, roughly 8% were seen once. The data belong to a study of T cells after yellow fever vaccination. Overall study results and limits: Only a small proportion of the clonotypes turned up in both the CD4 and the CD8 compartments, likely arising from convergent recombination. From the bulk population, abundant clonotypes could contaminate and appear within FACS-sorted repertoires.

V was shortened by 1 base and J by 1 base, with 5 bases between the two germline ends. Germline V gene lookup returns CDR1 LGHDT and CDR2 YNNKEL (reference sequence). The CDR3 has 14 amino acids. Source: CD4+ T cells sorted from PBMCs, taken 5 days after the yellow fever booster vaccination. The rearrangement uses TRBV3-1 and TRBJ2-4; D is perhaps TRBD1 or TRBD2 (5 bases each). The TCR was taken from a man aged 25-45 years who received the YFV17D yellow fever vaccine. The CDR3 DNA is TGTGCCAGCAGCCAAGGGGGGGCCAAAAACATTCAGTACTTC. Encoded protein: CASSQGGAKNIQYF.